The clone carrying this TCR beta chain was observed at least ten times. What it binds is unknown. Amplification of TCR beta CDR3 regions was performed using RNA transcripts as template. TCR CDR3 underwent first-round RT-PCR with the HTBI primer set. TCRdb re-derived calls from the multiplex PCR reads in MiXCR, one entry per CDR3 protein. The sample carries under 400,000 distinct CDR3 sequences, roughly 15% recorded once. The sample originates from a study of T cells in Graves' hyperthyroidism and ophthalmopathy. Germline V gene lookup returns CDR1 LGHDT and CDR2 YNNKEL (reference sequence). V gave up 4 bases and J gave up 3 bases; unmatched junction bases: 5. The CDR3 extends over 14 amino acids. Overall study results and limits: Blood also showed most of the thyroid clonotypes that were expanded above 0.001.

Lactation, pregnancy, other autoimmune disease or uncontrolled infection excluded patients. This clonotype was sampled from a woman in her sixties or seventies with Graves' ophthalmopathy. The sample taken for sequencing was blood. This sequence joins TRBV3-1 and TRBJ1-1; 7 nucleotides line up with TRBD1. The CDR3 protein is CASSRQGEYTEAFF. The DNA for the CDR3 is TGTGCCAGCAGCCGCCAGGGGGAATACACTGAAGCTTTCTTT.